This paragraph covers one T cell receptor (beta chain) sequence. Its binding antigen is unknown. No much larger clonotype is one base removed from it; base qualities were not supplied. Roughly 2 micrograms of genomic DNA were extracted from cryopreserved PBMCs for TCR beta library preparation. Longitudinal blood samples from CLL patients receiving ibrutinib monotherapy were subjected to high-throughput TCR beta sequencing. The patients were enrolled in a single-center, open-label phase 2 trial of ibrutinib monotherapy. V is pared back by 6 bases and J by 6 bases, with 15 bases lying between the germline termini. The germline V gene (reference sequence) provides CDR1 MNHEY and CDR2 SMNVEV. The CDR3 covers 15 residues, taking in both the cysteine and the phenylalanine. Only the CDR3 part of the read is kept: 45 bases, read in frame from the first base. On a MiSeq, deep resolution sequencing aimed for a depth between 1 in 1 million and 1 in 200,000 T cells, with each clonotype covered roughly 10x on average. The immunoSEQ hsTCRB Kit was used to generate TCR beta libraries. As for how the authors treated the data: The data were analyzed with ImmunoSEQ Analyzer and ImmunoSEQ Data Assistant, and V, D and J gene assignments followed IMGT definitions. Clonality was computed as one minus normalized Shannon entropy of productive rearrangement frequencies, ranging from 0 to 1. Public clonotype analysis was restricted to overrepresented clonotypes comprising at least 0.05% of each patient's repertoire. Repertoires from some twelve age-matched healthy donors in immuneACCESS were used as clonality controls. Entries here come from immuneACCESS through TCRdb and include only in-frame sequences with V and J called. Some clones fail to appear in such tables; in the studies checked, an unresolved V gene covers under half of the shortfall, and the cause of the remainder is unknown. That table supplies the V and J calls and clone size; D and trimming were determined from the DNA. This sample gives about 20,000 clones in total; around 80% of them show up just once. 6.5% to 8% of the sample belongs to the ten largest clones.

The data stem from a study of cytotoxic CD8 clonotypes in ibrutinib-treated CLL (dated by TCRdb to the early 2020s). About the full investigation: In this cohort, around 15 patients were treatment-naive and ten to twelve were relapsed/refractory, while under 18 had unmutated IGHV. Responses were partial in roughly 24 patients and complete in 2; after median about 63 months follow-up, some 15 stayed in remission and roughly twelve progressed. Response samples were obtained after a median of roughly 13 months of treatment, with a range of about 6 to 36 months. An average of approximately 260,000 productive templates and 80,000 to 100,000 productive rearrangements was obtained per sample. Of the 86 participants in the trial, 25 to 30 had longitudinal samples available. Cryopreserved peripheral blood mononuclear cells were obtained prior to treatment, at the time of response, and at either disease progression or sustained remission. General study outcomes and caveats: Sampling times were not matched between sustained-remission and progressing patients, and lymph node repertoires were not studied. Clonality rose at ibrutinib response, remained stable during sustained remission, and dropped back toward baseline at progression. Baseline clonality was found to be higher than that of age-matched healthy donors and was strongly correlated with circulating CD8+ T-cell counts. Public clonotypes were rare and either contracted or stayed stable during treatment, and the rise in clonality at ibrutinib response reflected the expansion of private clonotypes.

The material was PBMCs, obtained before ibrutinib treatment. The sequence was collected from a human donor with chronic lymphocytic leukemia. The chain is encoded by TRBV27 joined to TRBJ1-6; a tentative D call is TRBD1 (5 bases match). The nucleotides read TGTGCCAGCAGCCCGACAGCGAACTTTAATTCACCCCTCCACTTT. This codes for CASSPTANFNSPLHF.